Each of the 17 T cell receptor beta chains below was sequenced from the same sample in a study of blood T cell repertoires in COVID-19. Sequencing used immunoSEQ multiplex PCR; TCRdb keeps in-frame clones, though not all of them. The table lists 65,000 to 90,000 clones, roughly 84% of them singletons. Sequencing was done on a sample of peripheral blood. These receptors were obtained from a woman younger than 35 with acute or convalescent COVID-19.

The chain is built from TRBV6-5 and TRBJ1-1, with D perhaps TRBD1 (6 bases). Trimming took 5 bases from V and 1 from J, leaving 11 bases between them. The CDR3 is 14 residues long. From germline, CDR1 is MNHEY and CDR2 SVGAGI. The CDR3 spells CASSKDRRNTEAFF. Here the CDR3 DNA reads TGTGCCAGCAGTAAGGACAGAAGGAACACTGAAGCTTTCTTT.

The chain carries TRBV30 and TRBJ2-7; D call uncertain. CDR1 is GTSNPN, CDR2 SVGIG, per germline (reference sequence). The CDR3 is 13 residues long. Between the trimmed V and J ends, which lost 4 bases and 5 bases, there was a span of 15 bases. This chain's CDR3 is CAWTPRRSHEQYF. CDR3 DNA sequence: TGTGCCTGGACCCCACGTCGGTCTCACGAGCAGTACTTC.

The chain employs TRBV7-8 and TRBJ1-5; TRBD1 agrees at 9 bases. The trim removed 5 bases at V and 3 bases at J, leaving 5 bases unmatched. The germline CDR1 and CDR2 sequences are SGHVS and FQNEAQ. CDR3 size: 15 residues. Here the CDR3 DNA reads TGTGCCAGCAGCCAAGGACAGGGGATCAATCAGCCCCAGCATTTT. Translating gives CASSQGQGINQPQHF.

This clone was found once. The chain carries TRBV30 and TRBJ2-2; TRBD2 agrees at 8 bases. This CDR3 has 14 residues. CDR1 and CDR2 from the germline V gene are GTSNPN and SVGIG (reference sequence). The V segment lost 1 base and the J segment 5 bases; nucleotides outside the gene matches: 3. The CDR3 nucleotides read TGTGCCTGGAGTGGACTAGCGAGTACCGGGGAGCTGTTTTTT. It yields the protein CAWSGLASTGELFF.

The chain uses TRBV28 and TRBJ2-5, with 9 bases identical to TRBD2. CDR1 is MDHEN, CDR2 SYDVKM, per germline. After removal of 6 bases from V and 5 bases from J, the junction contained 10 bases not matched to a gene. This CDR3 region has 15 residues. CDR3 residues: CASSPQAGGMETQYF. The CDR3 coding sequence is TGTGCCAGCAGCCCCCAAGCGGGGGGTATGGAGACCCAGTACTTC.

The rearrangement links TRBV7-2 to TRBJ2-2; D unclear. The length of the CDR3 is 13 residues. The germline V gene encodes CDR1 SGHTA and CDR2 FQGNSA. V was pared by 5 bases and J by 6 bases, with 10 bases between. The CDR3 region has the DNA TGTGCCAGCAGCGTTCAGGAATCCGGGGAGCTGTTTTTT. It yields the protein CASSVQESGELFF.

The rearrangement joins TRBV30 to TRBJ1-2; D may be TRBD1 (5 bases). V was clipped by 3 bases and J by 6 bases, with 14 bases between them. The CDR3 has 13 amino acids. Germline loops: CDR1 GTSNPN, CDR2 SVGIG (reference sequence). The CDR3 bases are TGTGCCTGGAGATTGGGGGGTTCCGATGGCTACACCTTC. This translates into CAWRLGGSDGYTF.

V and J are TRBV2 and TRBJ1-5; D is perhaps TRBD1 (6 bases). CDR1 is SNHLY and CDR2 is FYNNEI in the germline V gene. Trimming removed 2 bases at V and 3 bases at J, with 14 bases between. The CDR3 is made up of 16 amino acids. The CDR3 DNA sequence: TGTGCCAGCAGTGAAAATCTGGGGGCCTCCAATCAGCCCCAGCATTTT. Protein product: CASSENLGASNQPQHF.

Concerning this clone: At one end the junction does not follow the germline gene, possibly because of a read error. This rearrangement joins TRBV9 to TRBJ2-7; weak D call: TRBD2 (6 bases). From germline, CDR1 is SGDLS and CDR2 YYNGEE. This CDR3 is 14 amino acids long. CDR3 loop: CASSVVGDSNEQYF. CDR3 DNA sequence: TGTGCCAGCAGCGTAGTTGGGGACTCCAACGAGCAGTACTTC.

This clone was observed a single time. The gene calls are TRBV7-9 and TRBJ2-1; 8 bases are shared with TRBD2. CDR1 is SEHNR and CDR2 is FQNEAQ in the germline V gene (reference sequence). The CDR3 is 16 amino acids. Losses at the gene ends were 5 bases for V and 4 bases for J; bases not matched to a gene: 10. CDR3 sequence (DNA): TGTGCCAGCAGCCCCCCCAGCGGGAGACAGTACAATGAGCAGTTCTTC. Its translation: CASSPPSGRQYNEQFF.

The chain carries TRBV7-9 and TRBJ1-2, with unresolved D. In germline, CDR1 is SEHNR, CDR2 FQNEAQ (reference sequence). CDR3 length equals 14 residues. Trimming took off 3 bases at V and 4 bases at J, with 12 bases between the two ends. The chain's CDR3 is CASSFYPGFYGYTF. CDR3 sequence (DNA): TGTGCCAGCAGCTTTTACCCGGGATTCTATGGCTACACCTTC.

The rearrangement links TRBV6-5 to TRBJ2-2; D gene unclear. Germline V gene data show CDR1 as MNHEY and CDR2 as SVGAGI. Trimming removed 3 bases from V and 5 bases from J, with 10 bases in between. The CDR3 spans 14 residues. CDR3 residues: CASSYYSSTGELFF. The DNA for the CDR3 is TGTGCCAGCAGTTATTACAGTTCGACCGGGGAGCTGTTTTTT.

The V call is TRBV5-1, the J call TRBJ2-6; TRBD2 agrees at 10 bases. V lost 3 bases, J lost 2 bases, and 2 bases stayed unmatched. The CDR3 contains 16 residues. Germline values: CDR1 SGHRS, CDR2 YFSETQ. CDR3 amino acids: CASSYLAGAGANVLTF. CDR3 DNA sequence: TGCGCCAGCAGCTACCTAGCGGGAGCTGGGGCCAACGTCCTGACTTTC.

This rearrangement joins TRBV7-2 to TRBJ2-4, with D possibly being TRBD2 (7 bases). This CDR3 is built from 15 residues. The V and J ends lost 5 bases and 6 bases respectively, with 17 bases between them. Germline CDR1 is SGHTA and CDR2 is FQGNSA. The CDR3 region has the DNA TGTGCCAGCAGCCAAGGAGGAGGGGGGGCAAACATTCAGTACTTC. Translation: CASSQGGGGANIQYF.

CDR3 in DNA: TGCGCCAGCAGCCAAGATGGTTCCAGGGACACTGAAGCTTTCTTT. Its protein is CASSQDGSRDTEAFF. This sequence joins TRBV4-1 and TRBJ1-1, with D possibly matching TRBD1 (5 bases). CDR1 is MGHRA and CDR2 is YSYEKL in the germline V gene. The CDR3 has 15 amino acids. Trimming pared 0 bases from V and 3 bases from J, leaving 11 bases between.

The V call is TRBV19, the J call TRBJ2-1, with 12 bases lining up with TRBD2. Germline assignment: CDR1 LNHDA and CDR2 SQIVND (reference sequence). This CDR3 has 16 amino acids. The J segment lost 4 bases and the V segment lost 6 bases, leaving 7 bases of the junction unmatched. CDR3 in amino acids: CASSSTSGSGYNEQFF. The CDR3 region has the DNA TGTGCCAGTAGCTCGACTAGCGGGAGTGGGTACAATGAGCAGTTCTTC. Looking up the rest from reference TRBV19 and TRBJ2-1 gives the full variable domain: DGGITQSPKYLFRKEGQNVTLSCEQNLNHDAMYWYRQDPGQGLRLIYYSQIVNDFQKGDIAEGYSVSREKKESFPLTVTSAQKNPTAFYLCASSSTSGSGYNEQFFGPGTRLTVL.

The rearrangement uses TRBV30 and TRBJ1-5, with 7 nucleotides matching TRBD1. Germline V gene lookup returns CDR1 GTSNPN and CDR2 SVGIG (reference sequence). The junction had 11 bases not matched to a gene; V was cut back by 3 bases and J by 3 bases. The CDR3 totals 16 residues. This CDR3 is CAWSARQGSNNQPQHF. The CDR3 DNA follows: TGTGCCTGGAGCGCCCGACAGGGATCTAACAATCAGCCCCAGCATTTT.